A single sample gave rise to the 30 T cell receptor gamma chains below, sequenced in a study of γδ T cells in repeated Plasmodium falciparum infection. TCRdb called clones from the multiplex PCR reads again using CATT. The sample lists 28,000 or so gamma-chain clones, over 1.3% seen once, with approximately 19% in the top ten. Vgamma9/Vdelta2+ and Vdelta2-negative gammadelta T cells were flow-sorted from PBMC for bulk sequencing. The sequenced material came from gamma-delta T cells from blood. The receptors stem from a pool of human donors (malaria-infected and uninfected, not separated).

This clone was picked up many times. TCRdb pairs this DNA with a much larger clone's protein that differs at residue 9, likely a read error; the protein shown was translated from the DNA. The V gene is TRGV4, but the J gene lacks a call. This CDR3 comprises 11 residues. Germline lookup yields CDR1 EGSTGY and CDR2 YDSYTSSV. CDR3 amino acids: CATWDKDKRLF. In nucleotides, the CDR3 is TGTGCCACCTGGGATAAGGATAAGAGACTCTTT.

Comment on this clone: This sequence may be a read error, since a much larger clone differs from it by one base. J is TRGJP and V is TRGV9. TCRdb lists no J gene, so it was determined here by aligning the DNA to germline. The CDR3 has 17 amino acids. Germline assignment: CDR1 GITISATS and CDR2 ISYDGTV (reference sequence). The CDR3 loop is CALWEVIEELGKKIKVF. The CDR3 region has the DNA TGTGCCTTGTGGGAGGTGATAGAAGAATTGGGCAAAAAAATCAAGGTATTT.

This clone has a handful of counts. The protein TCRdb gives is from a much larger clone and does not agree with this DNA's translation at residue 6, likely a read error; the protein shown here comes from the DNA. This chain connects TRGV9 to TRGJ1 or TRGJ2. No J gene is reported in TCRdb; it was inferred here by comparing the DNA with germline. J gave up 9 bases and V 2 bases, and 10 bases lay outside the gene matches. This CDR3 is built from 13 residues. Per the germline V gene, CDR1 is GITISATS and CDR2 is ISYDGTV (reference sequence). CDR3 in amino acids: CALWEAHPRKKLF. In DNA form, the CDR3 reads TGTGCCTTGTGGGAGGCGCACCCCCGTAAGAAACTCTTT.

This clone was detected a few times. The chain uses TRGV9 and TRGJP1. Here the J gene came from matching the DNA to germline, since TCRdb omits it. The CDR3 has 13 amino acids. J gave up 9 bases and V 4 bases, and 8 bases lay outside the gene matches. Germline V CDR1 and CDR2: GITISATS, ISYDGTV (reference sequence). CDR3 loop: CALWDVHCWFKIF. The CDR3 region has the DNA TGTGCCTTGTGGGATGTCCACTGTTGGTTCAAGATATTT.

As regards this clone: TCRdb assigns this DNA the protein of a much larger clone, which departs from its translation at residue 11; this likely reflects a read error, and the protein shown comes from translating the DNA. The chain joins TRGV9 to TRGJ1 or TRGJ2. The J gene, absent from TCRdb, was called here by matching the DNA to germline. The CDR3 runs to 14 residues. CDR1 and CDR2 (germline): GITISATS, ISYDGTV (reference sequence). In DNA form, the CDR3 reads TGTGCCTTGTGGGAGGGCAAGAATTATTATAGGAAACTCTTT. Encoded protein: CALWEGKNYYRKLF.

With respect to this clone: A far larger clone is only one base removed, so a read error is likely. Other DNA variants within this sample encode the same CDR3. The J gene is TRGJ1 or TRGJ2, the V gene TRGV9. The J gene, not given by TCRdb, was assigned here from a germline match of the nucleotide sequence. The CDR3 is made up of 14 amino acids. The V and J ends lost 4 bases and 10 bases, in that order; junction bases with no gene match: 16. The germline CDR1 and CDR2 sequences are GITISATS and ISYDGTV (reference sequence). DNA for the CDR3: TGTGCCTTGTGGGAACTCGGGGTAGCTAAAAAGAAACTCTTT. It yields the protein CALWELGVAKKKLF.

This clone was picked up many times. The rearrangement joins TRGV8 to TRGJ1 or TRGJ2. The germline CDR1 and CDR2 sequences are VENAVY and YDSYNSRV. V lost 3 bases to trimming and J lost 7 bases; unmatched junction nucleotides: 9. The CDR3 covers 13 residues. CDR3 nucleotide sequence: TGTGCCACCTGGGATGCCGGGGGATATAAGAAACTCTTT. Protein: CATWDAGGYKKLF.

This clone appeared a few times. The protein recorded in TCRdb matches a much larger clone and deviates from this DNA's translation at residue 3, suggesting a read error; the protein here is obtained by translating the DNA. The chain carries TRGV4 and TRGJ1 or TRGJ2. This CDR3 contains 13 residues. Germline CDR1 is EGSTGY and CDR2 is YDSYTSSV. The CDR3 sequence: CAPWDVTYYKKLF. The CDR3 DNA is TGTGCCCCCTGGGATGTGACTTATTATAAGAAACTCTTT.

A word on this clone: This is likely an artifact of a read error, given a far larger clone one base away. Other DNA sequences within the sample encode an identical CDR3. J is TRGJP and V is TRGV9. The J gene, absent from TCRdb, was called here by matching the DNA to germline. V shed 1 base and J 7 bases; nucleotides not matched to a gene: 10. Germline CDR1 is GITISATS and CDR2 is ISYDGTV (reference sequence). CDR3 size: 18 residues. For the CDR3, the DNA is TGTGCCTTGTGGGAGGTACCCTCGCAGGAGTTGGGCAAAAAAATCAAGGTATTT. It is translated as CALWEVPSQELGKKIKVF.

This clone was seen repeatedly, ten times or more. This clone may be a read error of a much larger clone one base away. The J gene is TRGJ1 or TRGJ2, the V gene TRGV3. The J gene is not listed in TCRdb, so it was assigned here from a DNA match to germline. The CDR3 runs 15 residues. The germline V gene encodes CDR1 VTNTFY and CDR2 YDVSTARD (reference sequence). The CDR3 DNA is TGCGCCACCTGGGACAGGCCGCTTAATTATTATAAGAAACTCTTT. Translation gives CATWDRPLNYYKKLF.

This clone showed up many times. The V gene is TRGV4, the J gene TRGJ1 or TRGJ2. V was clipped by 0 bases and J by 2 bases; unmatched bases: 7. Germline V CDR1 and CDR2: EGSTGY, YDSYTSSV. The CDR3 contains 15 residues. The CDR3 nucleotides are TGTGCCACCTGGGATGGGATGAGATATTATTATAAGAAACTCTTT. Its protein product is CATWDGMRYYYKKLF.

Turning to this clone: TCRdb lists the protein of a much larger clone for this DNA, which differs at residue 6, so this is likely a read error; the protein given here is translated from the DNA itself. The chain carries TRGV9 and TRGJP. In the absence of a J gene in TCRdb, the DNA was matched to germline to assign it here. CDR1 GITISATS and CDR2 ISYDGTV come from the germline V gene (reference sequence). The CDR3 consists of 17 residues. After removal of 2 bases from V and 7 bases from J, the junction contained 8 bases not matched to a gene. CDR3 sequence (DNA): TGTGCCTTGTGGGAGGCGCATATGGAGTTGGGCAAAAAAATCAAGGTATTT. Its translation: CALWEAHMELGKKIKVF.

This clone was detected many times. This chain links TRGV3 with TRGJ1 or TRGJ2. Germline loops: CDR1 VTNTFY, CDR2 YDVSTARD (reference sequence). The CDR3 has 15 residues. The junction had 5 bases not matched to a gene; V was cut back by 0 bases and J by 0 bases. DNA of the CDR3: TGTGCCACCTGGGACAGGCCCCGGAATTATTATAAGAAACTCTTT. Protein product: CATWDRPRNYYKKLF.

This clone is classed as medium-sized (0.01 to 0.1%). A much larger clone sits a single nucleotide away, making a read error possible. The chain uses TRGV9 and TRGJ1 or TRGJ2. CDR3 length: 10 residues. The trim removed 3 bases at V and 8 bases at J, leaving 1 base unmatched. Looked up from germline, CDR1 is GITISATS and CDR2 is ISYDGTV (reference sequence). CDR3 amino acids: CALWEHKKLF. The CDR3 DNA sequence: TGTGCCTTGTGGGAGCATAAGAAACTCTTT.

This clone appeared many times. TCRdb's protein, taken from a much larger clone, differs from this DNA's translation at residue 7, likely owing to a read error; the protein displayed comes from the DNA. The chain carries TRGV9 and TRGJ1 or TRGJ2. J was trimmed by 4 bases and V by 0 bases; bases with no gene match: 9. The germline gives CDR1 GITISATS, CDR2 ISYDGTV (reference sequence). The CDR3 has 15 residues. The CDR3 protein is CALWEVPIQYYKKLF. For the CDR3, the DNA is TGTGCCTTGTGGGAGGTGCCCATCCAATATTATAAGAAACTCTTT.

This clone was detected only a few times. TCRdb's protein, taken from a much larger clone, differs from this DNA's translation at residue 3, likely owing to a read error; the protein displayed comes from the DNA. This rearrangement joins TRGV8 to TRGJ1 or TRGJ2. TCRdb gives no J gene; it was assigned here by matching the DNA to germline. Germline values: CDR1 VENAVY, CDR2 YDSYNSRV. CDR3 length equals 14 residues. Here the CDR3 reads CAIWDNRGDYKKLF. The CDR3 coding sequence is TGTGCCATCTGGGATAATAGGGGCGATTATAAGAAACTCTTT.

A few counts support this clone. TCRdb records a much larger clone's protein for this DNA, with a difference at residue 15 that likely arises from a read error; the protein given is the translation of the DNA. The chain links TRGV9 to TRGJP. Since TCRdb gives no J gene, matching the DNA to germline was used here to assign it. The germline V gene has CDR1 GITISATS and CDR2 ISYDGTV (reference sequence). The CDR3 extends over 20 amino acids. The CDR3 region is CALWEVPTWEKELGRKIKVF. The CDR3 DNA is TGTGCCTTGTGGGAGGTCCCAACCTGGGAGAAAGAGTTGGGCAGAAAAATCAAGGTATTT.

This clone occurred many times. The chain combines TRGV3 with TRGJP2. Here the J gene came from matching the DNA to germline, since TCRdb omits it. Germline CDR1 is VTNTFY and CDR2 is YDVSTARD (reference sequence). The ends lost 6 bases at V and 0 bases at J; junction bases unmatched: 4. CDR3 length: 14 residues. CDR3 protein: CATWKNSSDWIKTF. CDR3 bases: TGTGCCACCTGGAAGAATAGTAGTGATTGGATCAAGACGTTT.

As to this clone: Translating this DNA gives a protein that differs at residue 10 from the TCRdb one, which belongs to a much larger clone; a read error is likely, and the protein shown is this translation. The rearrangement uses TRGV9 and TRGJP. The J gene is not listed in TCRdb, so it was assigned here from a DNA match to germline. The CDR3 sequence is 18 residues long. J gave up 9 bases and V 0 bases, and 11 bases lay outside the gene matches. Germline loops: CDR1 GITISATS, CDR2 ISYDGTV (reference sequence). CDR3 region: CALWEVGARGLGKKIKVF. DNA for the CDR3: TGTGCCTTGTGGGAGGTGGGGGCCCGTGGGTTGGGCAAAAAAATCAAGGTATTT.

This clone has at least ten counts. A far larger clone is just one base off, so this is likely a read error. Additional DNA sequences in this sample encode the identical CDR3. The rearrangement links TRGV9 to TRGJP. Because TCRdb records no J gene, it was assigned here through a match of the DNA to germline. The germline CDR1 and CDR2 sequences are GITISATS and ISYDGTV (reference sequence). The CDR3 is made up of 16 amino acids. CDR3 residues: CALWEELELGKKIKVF. CDR3 bases: TGTGCCTTGTGGGAAGAGCTCGAGTTGGGTAAAAAAATCAAGGTATTT.

Of note for this clone: The protein that TCRdb holds for this DNA derives from a much larger clone and differs from the translated DNA at residue 5, which likely indicates a read error; the protein shown here is translated from the DNA. The chain combines TRGV8 with TRGJ1 or TRGJ2. TCRdb carries no J gene annotation; the J gene was assigned here by matching the DNA with germline. The CDR3 runs to 13 residues. From germline, CDR1 is VENAVY and CDR2 YDSYNSRV. CDR3 in amino acids: CTTWGRRDYKKLF. In DNA, the CDR3 is TGTACCACCTGGGGTAGGCGAGACTATAAGAAACTCTTT.

Note on this clone: This DNA's translation and the protein TCRdb lists, from a much larger clone, do not match at residue 14, likely due to a read error; the protein shown is translated from the DNA. The chain recombines TRGV9 with TRGJP. TCRdb leaves out the J gene; it was filled in here by matching the DNA to germline. CDR1 and CDR2 from the germline V gene are GITISATS and ISYDGTV (reference sequence). The CDR3 extends over 17 amino acids. As DNA, the CDR3 is TGTGCCTTGTGGGAGCCTATACAAGAGTTGGGCAAAAAAGTCAAGGTATTT. Translated, it gives CALWEPIQELGKKVKVF.

This clone was seen at least ten times. Other nucleotide sequences in the sample specify the same CDR3. The chain recombines TRGV4 with TRGJ1 or TRGJ2. The junction had 7 bases not matched to a gene; V was cut back by 4 bases and J by 4 bases. The CDR3 spans 13 residues. Germline CDR1 reads EGSTGY; CDR2 reads YDSYTSSV. CDR3 amino acids: CATWDRGYYKKLF. In DNA form, the CDR3 reads TGTGCCACCTGGGACCGCGGATATTATAAGAAACTCTTT.

This clone has ten or more counts. The TCRdb protein, from a much larger clone, departs from this DNA's translation at residue 12, likely by read error; the protein shown derives from the DNA. This chain joins TRGV9 and TRGJP1. Germline assignment: CDR1 GITISATS and CDR2 ISYDGTV (reference sequence). CDR3 length: 15 residues. The CDR3 bases are TGTGCCTTGTGGGAGGCCCTCGGCACTGGTTGGCTCAAGATATTT. Translating gives CALWEALGTGWLKIF.

This clone was seen many times. Given a much more abundant clone one base away, this may be a read error. The identical CDR3 is also encoded by other nucleotide sequences in the sample. The chain uses TRGV9 and TRGJP. The CDR3 covers 17 residues. Germline V gives CDR1 GITISATS, CDR2 ISYDGTV (reference sequence). The CDR3 DNA reads as TGCGCCTTGTGGGAGGCAAGGGAAGAGTTGGGCAAAAAAATCAAGGTATTT. Its protein product is CALWEAREELGKKIKVF.

Concerning this clone itself: The protein TCRdb gives is from a much larger clone and does not agree with this DNA's translation at residue 3, likely a read error; the protein shown here comes from the DNA. V and J are TRGV4 and TRGJ1 or TRGJ2. No J gene was available from TCRdb, and it was assigned here by a germline match of the DNA. Per the germline V gene, CDR1 is EGSTGY and CDR2 is YDSYTSSV. The CDR3 contains 13 residues. The CDR3 sequence is CAAWDGRPPMKLF. Written as DNA, the CDR3 is TGTGCCGCCTGGGATGGGCGCCCCCCCATGAAACTCTTT.

This clone has at least ten counts. The amino acid sequence in TCRdb belongs to a much larger clone and departs from this DNA's translation at residue 7, likely a sequencing read error; the sequence shown is translated from the DNA. The V gene is TRGV9, the J gene TRGJ1 or TRGJ2. CDR3 length: 13 amino acids. Germline CDR1 is GITISATS and CDR2 is ISYDGTV (reference sequence). The V and J ends lost 1 base and 12 bases, in that order; junction bases with no gene match: 12. The CDR3 loop is CALWEVRGGGKLF. The CDR3, as DNA: TGTGCCTTGTGGGAGGTCCGTGGGGGCGGGAAACTCTTT.

Sample share makes this clone medium-sized. The chain recombines TRGV3 with TRGJP2. The J segment lost 3 bases and the V segment lost 0 bases, leaving 4 bases of the junction unmatched. Germline CDR1 VTNTFY, CDR2 YDVSTARD (reference sequence). There are 15 residues in the CDR3. The CDR3 sequence: CATWDRWGSDWIKTF. The CDR3 DNA reads TGTGCCACCTGGGACAGGTGGGGTAGTGATTGGATCAAGACGTTT.

This clone was seen at least ten times. This likely came from a read error, as a far larger clone is one base away. This CDR3 reads CALWRREELGRKIKVF. CDR3 sequence (DNA): TGTGCCTTGTGGCGCCGGGAAGAGTTGGGCAGAAAAATCAAGGTATTT. The chain carries TRGV9 and TRGJP. The CDR3 extends over 16 amino acids. In germline, CDR1 is GITISATS, CDR2 ISYDGTV (reference sequence).

Points on this clone: A far larger clone is one base from this, pointing to a likely read error. Other nucleotide sequences from this sample produce the same CDR3. Called V gene: TRGV9; the J gene was not called. Per germline, CDR1 GITISATS and CDR2 ISYDGTV (reference sequence). This CDR3 spans 13 amino acids. The CDR3 bases are TGTGCCTTGTGGGAGGGATTTTATTATAAGAAGCTCTTT. Encoded protein: CALWEGFYYKKLF.